Presented here are 15 T cell receptor beta chains from one specimen sequenced in a study of cytomegalovirus exposure and HLA in healthy donors. Researchers ran the PCR with 60 Vbeta and 13 Jbeta primers. This table comes from immunoSEQ multiplex PCR, and its TCRdb copy is limited to in-frame clones, with some not included. The sample lists approximately 160,000 clones, approximately 73% occurring once. Sequences were obtained from PBMCs. The receptors stem from a man aged 45 to 65 in good health and CMV-seronegative.

The chain carries TRBV5-1 and TRBJ1-2, with D possibly matching TRBD1 (6 bases). Germline V lookup: CDR1 SGHRS, CDR2 YFSETQ. Trimming cost V 0 bases and J 5 bases, with 20 bases left between them. This CDR3 spans 17 amino acids. The CDR3 loop reads CASSLATDSRGVYGYTF. CDR3 nucleotide sequence: TGCGCCAGCAGCTTGGCGACAGACTCCAGGGGCGTTTATGGCTACACCTTC.

Points on this clone: Other DNA sequences in this specimen translate into the identical CDR3. This chain joins TRBV5-1 and TRBJ1-2, with TRBD1 matching 10 bases. The CDR3 spans 14 residues. Germline V gene data show CDR1 as SGHRS and CDR2 as YFSETQ. The junction had 4 bases not matched to a gene; V was cut back by 0 bases and J by 8 bases. The CDR3: CASSLDGTGVGYTF. In DNA form, the CDR3 reads TGCGCCAGCAGCTTGGACGGGACAGGGGTCGGCTACACCTTC. Complete variable domain (other parts from reference TRBV5-1 and TRBJ1-2): KAGVTQTPRYLIKTRGQQVTLSCSPISGHRSVSWYQQTPGQGLQFLFEYFSETQRNKGNFPGRFSGRQFSNSRSEMNVSTLELGDSALYLCASSLDGTGVGYTFGSGTRLTVV.

The V and J genes are TRBV28 and TRBJ1-5; 7 bases fit TRBD1. V shed 6 bases, J shed 0 bases, and the junction held 8 bases outside the gene matches. The CDR3 covers 16 residues. Germline CDR1 reads MDHEN; CDR2 reads SYDVKM. The CDR3 reads CASRGGTVNSNQPQHF. Written as DNA, the CDR3 is TGTGCCAGCAGAGGGGGGACAGTTAATAGCAATCAGCCCCAGCATTTT.

V usage is TRBV6-5 and J usage is TRBJ1-6; D gene unclear. Trimming removed 5 bases from V and 8 bases from J, with 13 bases in between. This CDR3 has 14 amino acids. CDR1 and CDR2 from the germline V gene are MNHEY and SVGAGI. The CDR3 sequence is CASSPGGLYSPLHF. The CDR3 coding sequence is TGTGCCAGCAGTCCCGGCGGCCTTTATTCACCCCTCCACTTT.

The chain links TRBV7-9 to TRBJ1-2, with 7 bases that match TRBD1. This CDR3 is 13 amino acids long. The V and J ends lost 5 bases and 3 bases, in that order; junction bases with no gene match: 3. Germline values: CDR1 SEHNR, CDR2 FQNEAQ (reference sequence). In nucleotides, the CDR3 is TGTGCCAGCAGCATACAGGGGTACTATGGCTACACCTTC. Protein sequence: CASSIQGYYGYTF.

The gene calls are TRBV6-6 and TRBJ1-5, with 8 bases aligning to TRBD1. V shed 6 bases and J 2 bases; nucleotides not matched to a gene: 3. The CDR3 runs 14 residues. The germline V gene has CDR1 MNHNY and CDR2 SVGAGI (reference sequence). The CDR3 here is CASSPGQGNQPQHF. CDR3 DNA sequence: TGTGCCAGCAGCCCGGGACAGGGCAATCAGCCCCAGCATTTT.

This clone was picked up many times. The rearrangement joins TRBV4-1 to TRBJ2-7, with 10 bases lining up with TRBD2. V shed 1 base, J shed 3 bases, and the junction held 6 bases outside the gene matches. This CDR3 spans 16 amino acids. Per germline, CDR1 MGHRA and CDR2 YSYEKL. CDR3 sequence (DNA): TGCGCCAGCAGCCAAGGACGGACTAGCGGAGACTACGAGCAGTACTTC. Translating gives CASSQGRTSGDYEQYF.

This rearrangement joins TRBV5-1 to TRBJ2-2; 8 bases are shared with TRBD1. The CDR3 totals 14 residues. V lost 5 bases, J lost 4 bases, and 4 bases stayed unmatched. Germline lookup yields CDR1 SGHRS and CDR2 YFSETQ. The CDR3 loop is CASSYTGGTGELFF. DNA for the CDR3: TGCGCCAGCAGTTACACAGGGGGCACCGGGGAGCTGTTTTTT.

Comment on this clone: The sample has other DNA sequences that encode this CDR3 too. The rearrangement uses TRBV13 and TRBJ1-1, with 8 nucleotides matching TRBD1. This CDR3 is 14 amino acids long. The J segment lost 1 base and the V segment lost 5 bases, leaving 3 bases of the junction unmatched. Germline V CDR1 and CDR2: PRHDT, FYEKMQ (reference sequence). CDR3 sequence (DNA): TGTGCCAGCAGCCGAGGACAGGGGAACACTGAAGCTTTCTTT. Translating it yields CASSRGQGNTEAFF.

The table lists this clone with a count of one. The rearrangement joins TRBV5-1 to TRBJ1-4; TRBD1 matches 11 bases. Germline V CDR1 and CDR2: SGHRS, YFSETQ. The CDR3 spans 15 residues. Trimming at V came to 0 bases and at J to 6 bases, leaving 1 base not matched to a gene. The CDR3 DNA is TGCGCCAGCAGCTTGGGGACAGGGGGCGATGAAAAACTGTTTTTT. This sequence encodes CASSLGTGGDEKLFF.

The chain combines TRBV4-1 with TRBJ1-5; perhaps TRBD1 as D (5 bases). Germline loops: CDR1 MGHRA, CDR2 YSYEKL. The CDR3 spans 17 residues. The V end was cut by 0 bases, the J end by 4 bases, with 16 bases between. The CDR3: CASSQDNSGLGNQPQHF. CDR3 DNA sequence: TGCGCCAGCAGCCAAGATAATTCAGGGCTAGGGAATCAGCCCCAGCATTTT.

This clone was seen more than once but under ten times. The chain combines TRBV5-4 with TRBJ1-2; D call uncertain. The CDR3 runs to 12 residues. Trimming shortened V by 1 base and J by 7 bases, and 8 bases separated the two germline ends. CDR1 is SGHNT, CDR2 YYREEE, per germline (reference sequence). The CDR3 loop reads CASSLRGFGYTF. DNA of the CDR3: TGTGCCAGCAGCTTGCGGGGTTTTGGCTACACCTTC.

DNA for the CDR3: TGTGCCAGTAACCTTCGGGTGCACCGGACAGGGCGGAGATTTGGGACCCAGTACTTC. It encodes CASNLRVHRTGRRFGTQYF. The chain couples TRBV19 to TRBJ2-5; 8 bases are shared with TRBD1. The CDR3 runs 19 residues. The ends lost 7 bases at V and 7 bases at J; junction bases unmatched: 26. Germline-derived CDR1 and CDR2 are LNHDA and SQIVND (reference sequence).

J is TRBJ2-7 and V is TRBV15; D gene unclear. From germline, CDR1 is LNHNV and CDR2 YYDKDF (reference sequence). Trimming left V 1 base short and J 5 bases short, with 9 bases between. The CDR3 sequence is 13 residues long. CDR3 in amino acids: CATSRVPRDEQYF. CDR3 bases: TGTGCCACCAGCAGAGTCCCCCGAGACGAGCAGTACTTC.

V and J are TRBV7-3 and TRBJ2-2; 12 nucleotides line up with TRBD2. The CDR3 runs 16 residues. The germline gives CDR1 SGHTA, CDR2 FQGTGA. V was pared by 5 bases and J by 6 bases, with 7 bases of the junction left unmatched. DNA of the CDR3: TGTGCCAGCAGCCTGACTAGCGGGGGCACGCCCGGGGAGCTGTTTTTT. Its protein is CASSLTSGGTPGELFF.